The source of this T cell receptor (beta chain) is a study of blood T cell repertoires in COVID-19. About the study: From the United States, Italy and Spain came samples of acute and convalescent COVID-19. T cells, B-cell-depleted T cells, or PBMCs supplied cDNA or gDNA.

J lost 7 bases, V lost 6 bases, and 8 bases had no gene match. The length of the CDR3 is 14 residues. Germline lookup yields CDR1 LNHDA and CDR2 SQIVND (reference sequence). In the original analysis: Estimation of nucleated cell counts was performed using reference gene primer amplification. TCRdb keeps only in-frame clones here, not all; method: immunoSEQ multiplex PCR. V and J calls and clone size are copied from that table; D and trimming were computed from the DNA. This table holds about 250,000 clones, around nine tenths found once. This receptor was obtained from a woman between 35 and 50 years old who had recovered from COVID-19. The sample was peripheral blood. The J gene is TRBJ1-5, the V gene TRBV19; 8 nucleotides line up with TRBD1. CDR3 coding DNA: TGTGCCAGTAGGCACGACAGGGGCGAGCAGCCCCAGCATTTT. Amino acid sequence: CASRHDRGEQPQHF.